The 28 T cell receptor beta chains below come from one sample, sequenced in a study of neoadjuvant nivolumab and ipilimumab in lung cancer. Using immunoSEQ multiplex PCR, the repertoire was profiled, and TCRdb retains in-frame clones only, with some absent. Counted here are 2,500 to 3,000 clones, approximately 85% occurring once; the ten biggest clones make up 2.4%. This material consisted of tumor tissue, taken before neoadjuvant nivolumab, alone or with ipilimumab. Source of these receptors: an adult with non-small cell lung cancer.

This rearrangement joins TRBV18 to TRBJ2-4; 7 nucleotides match TRBD2. The CDR3 runs 13 residues. CDR1 and CDR2 (germline): KGHSH, LQKENI. V gave up 8 bases and J gave up 8 bases; unmatched junction bases: 9. The CDR3 nucleotides are TGTGCCAGCACACGGGAGGTAGGCGACATTCAGTACTTC. It translates to CASTREVGDIQYF.

The V gene is TRBV28, the J gene TRBJ2-5; TRBD1 matches at 8 bases. The junction had 9 bases not matched to a gene; V was cut back by 6 bases and J by 0 bases. The CDR3 runs to 16 residues. The V gene's germline CDR1 is MDHEN and CDR2 SYDVKM. The CDR3 region is CASSPGQGPYQETQYF. DNA of the CDR3: TGTGCCAGCAGCCCCGGACAGGGACCATACCAAGAGACCCAGTACTTC.

This clone was seen just once. This chain uses TRBV9 with TRBJ2-1; the D is unclear. V lost 0 bases, J lost 7 bases, and 17 bases lay in between. CDR1 is SGDLS, CDR2 YYNGEE, per germline. The CDR3 contains 16 residues. CDR3 amino acids: CASSVVFHLWVNEQFF. The CDR3 bases are TGTGCCAGCAGCGTAGTCTTTCACCTGTGGGTTAATGAGCAGTTCTTC.

The chain uses TRBV9 and TRBJ2-7; D call uncertain. The CDR3 contains 14 residues. Between the trimmed V and J ends, which lost 0 bases and 2 bases, there was a span of 9 bases. Germline V lookup: CDR1 SGDLS, CDR2 YYNGEE. CDR3 DNA: TGTGCCAGCAGCGTAGGCATAGAGACCTACGAGCAGTACTTC. It specifies CASSVGIETYEQYF.

This sequence joins TRBV5-4 and TRBJ2-2, with TRBD2 identical over 9 bases. The germline gives CDR1 SGHNT, CDR2 YYREEE (reference sequence). This CDR3 has 18 amino acids. V was pared by 3 bases and J by 3 bases, with 12 bases of the junction left unmatched. In DNA form, the CDR3 reads TGTGCCAGCAGCTCCCTAGCGGGGCCTCGTGGATACACCGGGGAGCTGTTTTTT. As protein: CASSSLAGPRGYTGELFF. The full variable domain, with the rest looked up from reference TRBV5-4 and TRBJ2-2, is ETGVTQSPTHLIKTRGQQVTLRCSSQSGHNTVSWYQQALGQGPQFIFQYYREEENGRGNFPPRFSGLQFPNYSSELNVNALELDDSALYLCASSSLAGPRGYTGELFFGEGSRLTVL.

V gene TRBV14 combines with J gene TRBJ1-5; D not resolved. This CDR3 has 19 amino acids. The V end lost 4 bases, the J end lost 7 bases, and 29 bases lay between the germline ends. Germline values: CDR1 SGHDN, CDR2 FVKESK. The DNA of the CDR3 is TGTGCCAGCAGCCTTCGGATGGGCAGAGTTTTTTCGATGGTACAGCCCCAGCATTTT. Translating gives CASSLRMGRVFSMVQPQHF.

This clone has more than one count but fewer than ten. The V call is TRBV28, the J call TRBJ2-2; TRBD2 agrees at 7 bases. The CDR3 has 14 amino acids. Germline CDR1 MDHEN, CDR2 SYDVKM. The trim removed 5 bases at V and 5 bases at J, leaving 5 bases unmatched. CDR3 in amino acids: CASSQYGGTGELFF. CDR3 coding DNA: TGTGCCAGCAGTCAATACGGGGGGACCGGGGAGCTGTTTTTT.

This chain connects TRBV2 to TRBJ1-1; D uncertain. Trimming took off 6 bases at V and 2 bases at J, with 16 bases between the two ends. The CDR3 totals 15 residues. Germline V gene sequence: CDR1 SNHLY, CDR2 FYNNEI. CDR3 protein: CASSSLGPLNTEAFF. CDR3 coding DNA: TGTGCCAGCAGCTCACTCGGGCCTTTAAACACTGAAGCTTTCTTT.

The rearrangement links TRBV5-6 to TRBJ1-2; possibly TRBD1 for D (5 bases). Germline V gene data show CDR1 as SGHDT and CDR2 as YYEEEE. The CDR3 extends over 15 amino acids. The V end was cut by 2 bases, the J end by 4 bases, with 15 bases between. This CDR3 is CASSLVSGDGYGYTF. The DNA of the CDR3 is TGTGCCAGCAGCTTAGTTAGTGGGGACGGCTATGGCTACACCTTC.

The chain combines TRBV10-2 with TRBJ2-5, with TRBD1 matching 7 bases. The CDR3 runs to 14 residues. In germline, CDR1 is WSHSY, CDR2 SAAADI. V shed 7 bases, J shed 2 bases, and the junction held 7 bases outside the gene matches. CDR3: CASKLPGQQETQYF. The CDR3 nucleotides are TGCGCCAGCAAGCTCCCGGGACAGCAAGAGACCCAGTACTTC.

The rearrangement links TRBV7-2 to TRBJ2-1; possibly TRBD2 for D (5 bases). V lost 0 bases to trimming and J lost 11 bases, with 11 bases between them. Germline V gene lookup returns CDR1 SGHTA and CDR2 FQGNSA. The CDR3 is made up of 13 amino acids. The CDR3 DNA follows: TGTGCCAGCAGCTTAGCGAGAGCGGAGAAGCAGTTCTTC. Its translation is CASSLARAEKQFF. Looking up the rest from reference TRBV7-2 and TRBJ2-1 gives the full variable domain: GAGVSQSPSNKVTEKGKDVELRCDPISGHTALYWYRQSLGQGLEFLIYFQGNSAPDKSGLPSDRFSAERTGGSVSTLTIQRTQQEDSAVYLCASSLARAEKQFFGPGTRLTVL.

The chain links TRBV5-1 to TRBJ2-6; perhaps D is TRBD1 or TRBD2 (7 bases each). The V end was cut by 3 bases, the J end by 1 base, with 20 bases between. The length of the CDR3 is 19 residues. The germline CDR1 and CDR2 sequences are SGHRS and YFSETQ. CDR3 coding DNA: TGCGCCAGCAGCTGGGATCAACAGGGGAGGGAGTCTGGGGCCAACGTCCTGACTTTC. Translated: CASSWDQQGRESGANVLTF.

The chain couples TRBV11-3 to TRBJ2-6; D perhaps matches TRBD1 (6 bases). The germline CDR1 and CDR2 sequences are SGHNT and YENEEA. This CDR3 has 15 residues. Deletions cut 4 bases from V and 2 bases from J, with 9 bases between. CDR3 residues: CASSSRGTGANVLTF. The CDR3 DNA is TGTGCCAGCAGCTCCAGGGGCACTGGGGCCAACGTCCTGACTTTC.

The gene calls are TRBV29-1 and TRBJ2-3, with D tentatively TRBD2 (5 bases). Trimming left V 3 bases short and J 6 bases short, with 10 bases between. The CDR3 runs to 12 residues. Germline CDR1 SQVTM, CDR2 ANQGSEA. Here the CDR3 DNA reads TGCAGCGTTGAGGGGAGTACGGATACGCAGTATTTT. This sequence encodes CSVEGSTDTQYF.

A remark on this clone: Other DNA sequences in the sample encode the same CDR3. V and J are TRBV29-1 and TRBJ1-4; D might be TRBD1 (5 bases). The CDR3 is 12 amino acids. Germline V gene sequence: CDR1 SQVTM, CDR2 ANQGSEA. The V gene lost 1 base and the J gene lost 8 bases, with 8 bases spanning the gap. In nucleotides, the CDR3 is TGCAGCGTTGAAGGCGGGGACGAAAAACTGTTTTTT. It specifies CSVEGGDEKLFF.

This sequence joins TRBV28 and TRBJ1-2; weak D call: TRBD1 (6 bases). Germline values: CDR1 MDHEN, CDR2 SYDVKM. This CDR3 is built from 13 residues. V was trimmed by 6 bases and J by 8 bases, leaving 16 bases between them. CDR3 residues: CASRNTGSFGYTF. The CDR3 DNA sequence: TGTGCCAGCAGAAACACAGGGTCGTTCGGCTACACCTTC.

The rearrangement links TRBV9 to TRBJ2-7; tentatively, D is TRBD2 (7 bases). The V gene lost 1 base and the J gene lost 4 bases, with 18 bases spanning the gap. The CDR3 sequence is 16 residues long. Germline loops: CDR1 SGDLS, CDR2 YYNGEE. The CDR3: CASSVIQLARGYEQYF. The CDR3 DNA follows: TGTGCCAGCAGCGTAATCCAACTAGCGAGGGGGTACGAGCAGTACTTC.

The gene calls are TRBV2 and TRBJ2-2, with 7 bases fitting TRBD2. This CDR3 contains 15 residues. Germline loops: CDR1 SNHLY, CDR2 FYNNEI. Germline trimming cut 2 bases from V and 5 bases from J; bases unmatched to any gene: 5. The CDR3 spells CASSESGMKTGELFF. The CDR3 nucleotides are TGTGCCAGCAGTGAAAGCGGGATGAAAACCGGGGAGCTGTTTTTT.

In nucleotides, the CDR3 is TGTGCCAGCCGATGGACAGGGACGGGCACTGAAGCTTTCTTT. Translated: CASRWTGTGTEAFF. The chain joins TRBV27 to TRBJ1-1, with TRBD1 matching over 8 bases. The junction had 9 bases not matched to a gene; V was cut back by 8 bases and J by 4 bases. Germline values: CDR1 MNHEY, CDR2 SMNVEV (reference sequence). This CDR3 is 14 amino acids long.

J is TRBJ1-5 and V is TRBV9; tentative D call: TRBD1 (5 bases). The ends were cut back, 0 bases at V and 5 bases at J, with 18 bases in the middle. CDR3 length: 17 amino acids. Germline lookup yields CDR1 SGDLS and CDR2 YYNGEE. The CDR3 spells CASSVEGEPSTDQPQHF. CDR3 sequence (DNA): TGTGCCAGCAGCGTAGAAGGGGAACCCTCGACTGATCAGCCCCAGCATTTT. Variable domain in full (rest from reference TRBV9 and TRBJ1-5): DSGVTQTPKHLITATGQRVTLRCSPRSGDLSVYWYQQSLDQGLQFLIQYYNGEERAKGNILERFSAQQFPDLHSELNLSSLELGDSALYFCASSVEGEPSTDQPQHFGDGTRLSIL.

V is TRBV5-8 and J is TRBJ2-3; 8 nucleotides match TRBD1. The trim removed 4 bases at V and 1 base at J, leaving 8 bases unmatched. CDR3 length: 16 residues. From germline, CDR1 is SGHTS and CDR2 YDEGEE. The CDR3 protein is CASSRGQGGGTDTQYF. The CDR3 DNA sequence: TGTGCCAGCAGCCGAGGACAGGGTGGAGGCACAGATACGCAGTATTTT.

The V call is TRBV19, the J call TRBJ1-2; D is unclear. Germline V gives CDR1 LNHDA, CDR2 SQIVND (reference sequence). The CDR3 is 14 residues long. Trimming removed 3 bases at V and 2 bases at J, with 10 bases between. The CDR3 DNA reads TGTGCCAGTAGTATCTCCAGGAGGAACTATGGCTACACCTTC. Translated: CASSISRRNYGYTF. Using reference TRBV19 and TRBJ1-2 for the parts outside the CDR3, the full variable domain is DGGITQSPKYLFRKEGQNVTLSCEQNLNHDAMYWYRQDPGQGLRLIYYSQIVNDFQKGDIAEGYSVSREKKESFPLTVTSAQKNPTAFYLCASSISRRNYGYTFGSGTRLTVV.

J is TRBJ2-7 and V is TRBV6-5; D call uncertain. With 7 bases removed from V and 2 bases from J, the gap between germline ends came to 15 bases. Germline CDR1 is MNHEY and CDR2 is SVGAGI. The CDR3 totals 14 residues. The CDR3 loop is CASTDDKFPYEQYF. For the CDR3, the DNA is TGTGCCAGCACCGACGACAAATTCCCCTACGAGCAGTACTTC.

This rearrangement joins TRBV5-1 to TRBJ2-5, with D unresolved. The CDR3 extends over 16 amino acids. The V end was cut by 1 base, the J end by 1 base, with 14 bases between. Germline-derived CDR1 and CDR2 are SGHRS and YFSETQ. CDR3 coding DNA: TGCGCCAGCAGCTTGTCGGGTAGTAAAGGCCAAGAGACCCAGTACTTC. It codes for CASSLSGSKGQETQYF.

The chain is built from TRBV29-1 and TRBJ1-1; D may be TRBD1 (6 bases). Germline V gene lookup returns CDR1 SQVTM and CDR2 ANQGSEA. The V and J ends lost 4 bases and 9 bases respectively, with 15 bases between them. This CDR3 has 12 amino acids. CDR3 bases: TGCAGCGTTGTGTCGGGGGGCAATCAAGCTTTCTTT. This gives the protein CSVVSGGNQAFF.

In its sample, this clone was seen once. The V call is TRBV7-9, the J call TRBJ2-4; D is ambiguous. CDR1 SEHNR and CDR2 FQNEAQ come from the germline V gene (reference sequence). V lost 5 bases to trimming and J lost 8 bases, with 16 bases between them. This CDR3 region has 14 residues. For the CDR3, the DNA is TGTGCCAGCAGCCTCGCCGTCGGCAGAGACATTCAGTACTTC. Translated, it gives CASSLAVGRDIQYF.

This sequence joins TRBV11-2 and TRBJ2-3; TRBD1 might be the D (5 bases). CDR1 and CDR2 (germline): SGHAT, FQNNGV. V was trimmed by 2 bases and J by 5 bases, leaving 20 bases between them. The CDR3 totals 17 residues. Written as DNA, the CDR3 is TGTGCCAGCAGCTTAAACAGGCAGGGCGATCTGGGAGATACGCAGTATTTT. Its translation is CASSLNRQGDLGDTQYF.

The chain employs TRBV5-1 and TRBJ2-2, with D possibly TRBD2 on 6 matching bases. Trimming removed 7 bases at V and 0 bases at J, with 10 bases between. Germline loops: CDR1 SGHRS, CDR2 YFSETQ. The CDR3 is made up of 14 amino acids. Here the CDR3 reads CASFLAPNTGELFF. The CDR3, as DNA: TGCGCCAGCTTTCTAGCGCCGAACACCGGGGAGCTGTTTTTT. The full variable domain, completed using reference TRBV5-1 and TRBJ2-2, is KAGVTQTPRYLIKTRGQQVTLSCSPISGHRSVSWYQQTPGQGLQFLFEYFSETQRNKGNFPGRFSGRQFSNSRSEMNVSTLELGDSALYLCASFLAPNTGELFFGEGSRLTVL.